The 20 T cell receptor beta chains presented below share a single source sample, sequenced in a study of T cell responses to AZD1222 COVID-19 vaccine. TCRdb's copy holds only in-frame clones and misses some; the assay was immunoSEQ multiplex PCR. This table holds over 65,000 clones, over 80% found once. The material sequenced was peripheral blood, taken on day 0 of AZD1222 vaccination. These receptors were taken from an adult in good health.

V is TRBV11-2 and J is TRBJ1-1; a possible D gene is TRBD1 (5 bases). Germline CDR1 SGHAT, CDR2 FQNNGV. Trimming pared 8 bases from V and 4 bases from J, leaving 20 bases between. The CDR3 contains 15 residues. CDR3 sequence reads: CASSYRPAGRTEAFF. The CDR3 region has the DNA TGTGCCAGCTCCTATAGGCCCGCAGGGCGCACTGAAGCTTTCTTT.

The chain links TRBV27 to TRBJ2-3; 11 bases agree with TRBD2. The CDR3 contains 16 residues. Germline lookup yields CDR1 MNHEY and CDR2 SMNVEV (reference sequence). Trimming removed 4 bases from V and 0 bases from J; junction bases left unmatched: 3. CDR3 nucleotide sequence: TGTGCCAGCAGTTCAACTAGCGGGAGAAGCACAGATACGCAGTATTTT. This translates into CASSSTSGRSTDTQYF.

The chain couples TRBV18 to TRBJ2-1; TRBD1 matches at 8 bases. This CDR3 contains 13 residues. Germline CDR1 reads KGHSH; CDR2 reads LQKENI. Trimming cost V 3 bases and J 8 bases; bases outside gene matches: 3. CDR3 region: CASSPGQGDEQFF. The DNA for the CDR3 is TGTGCCAGCTCACCTGGACAGGGCGATGAGCAGTTCTTC.

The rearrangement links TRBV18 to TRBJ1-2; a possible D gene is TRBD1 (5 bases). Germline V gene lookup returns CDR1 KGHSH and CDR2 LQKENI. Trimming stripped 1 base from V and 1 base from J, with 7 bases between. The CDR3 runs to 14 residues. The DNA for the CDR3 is TGTGCCAGCTCACCACAGGGGTTTAACTATGGCTACACCTTC. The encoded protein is CASSPQGFNYGYTF.

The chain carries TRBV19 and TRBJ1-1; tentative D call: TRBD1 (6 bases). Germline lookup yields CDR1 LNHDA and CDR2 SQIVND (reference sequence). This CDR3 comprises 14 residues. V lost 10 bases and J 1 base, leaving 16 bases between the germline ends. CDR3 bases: TGTGCCACCCCATCGGGCAGGGGGAACACTGAAGCTTTCTTT. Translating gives CATPSGRGNTEAFF.

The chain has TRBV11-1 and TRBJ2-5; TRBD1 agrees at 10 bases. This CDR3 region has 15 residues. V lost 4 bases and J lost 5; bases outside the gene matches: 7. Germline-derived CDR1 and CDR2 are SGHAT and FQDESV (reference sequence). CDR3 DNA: TGTGCCAGCAGCTCCAGACAGGGGGCCTTGGAGACCCAGTACTTC. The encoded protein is CASSSRQGALETQYF.

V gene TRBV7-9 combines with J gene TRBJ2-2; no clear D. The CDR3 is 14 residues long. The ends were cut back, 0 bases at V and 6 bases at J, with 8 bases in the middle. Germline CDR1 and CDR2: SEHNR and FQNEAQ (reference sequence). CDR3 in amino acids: CASSLALGPGELFF. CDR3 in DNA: TGTGCCAGCAGCTTAGCGCTGGGCCCCGGGGAGCTGTTTTTT.

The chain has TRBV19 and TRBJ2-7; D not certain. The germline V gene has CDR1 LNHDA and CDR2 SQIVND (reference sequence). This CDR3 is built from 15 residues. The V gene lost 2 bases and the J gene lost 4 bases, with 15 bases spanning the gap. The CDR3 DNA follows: TGTGCCAGTAGTATATCGGACGCACCACCTTACGAGCAGTACTTC. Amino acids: CASSISDAPPYEQYF.

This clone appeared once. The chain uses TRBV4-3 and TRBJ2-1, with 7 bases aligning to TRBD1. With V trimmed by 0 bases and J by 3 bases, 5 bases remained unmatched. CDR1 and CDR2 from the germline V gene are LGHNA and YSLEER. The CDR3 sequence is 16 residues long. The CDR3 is CASSQDLQGYYNEQFF. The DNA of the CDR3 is TGCGCCAGCAGCCAAGATCTACAGGGGTACTACAATGAGCAGTTCTTC.

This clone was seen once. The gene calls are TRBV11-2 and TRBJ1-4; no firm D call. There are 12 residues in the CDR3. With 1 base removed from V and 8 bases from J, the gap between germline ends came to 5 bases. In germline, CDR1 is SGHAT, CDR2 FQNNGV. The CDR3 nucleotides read TGTGCCAGCAGCTTAGCCCGGGAAAAACTGTTTTTT. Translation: CASSLAREKLFF.

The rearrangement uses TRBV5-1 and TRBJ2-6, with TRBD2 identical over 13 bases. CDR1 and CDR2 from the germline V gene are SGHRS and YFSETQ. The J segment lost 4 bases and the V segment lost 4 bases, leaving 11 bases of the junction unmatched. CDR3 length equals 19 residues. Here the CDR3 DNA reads TGCGCCAGCAGCAACGAAGGGGGACTAGCGGGGAACGGGGCCAACGTCCTGACTTTC. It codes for CASSNEGGLAGNGANVLTF.

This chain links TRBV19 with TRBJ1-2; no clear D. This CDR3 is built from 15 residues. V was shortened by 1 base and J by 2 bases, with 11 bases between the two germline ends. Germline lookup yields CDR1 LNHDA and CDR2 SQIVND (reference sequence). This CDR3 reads CASSIAGVANYGYTF. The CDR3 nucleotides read TGTGCCAGTAGTATAGCTGGGGTGGCGAACTATGGCTACACCTTC.

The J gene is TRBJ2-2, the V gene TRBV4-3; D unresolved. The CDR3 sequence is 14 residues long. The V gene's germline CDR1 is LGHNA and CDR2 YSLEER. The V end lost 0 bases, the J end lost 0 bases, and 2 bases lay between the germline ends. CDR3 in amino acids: CASSQDANTGELFF. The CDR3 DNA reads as TGCGCCAGCAGCCAAGATGCGAACACCGGGGAGCTGTTTTTT.

CDR3 protein: CASSYSGGTDTQYF. The CDR3 bases are TGTGCCAGCAGTTACTCGGGGGGTACAGATACGCAGTATTTT. The genes are TRBV6-5 and TRBJ2-3, with D perhaps TRBD2 (6 bases). Germline V CDR1 and CDR2: MNHEY, SVGAGI. The CDR3 is 14 residues long. V was pared by 0 bases and J by 3 bases, with 7 bases between.

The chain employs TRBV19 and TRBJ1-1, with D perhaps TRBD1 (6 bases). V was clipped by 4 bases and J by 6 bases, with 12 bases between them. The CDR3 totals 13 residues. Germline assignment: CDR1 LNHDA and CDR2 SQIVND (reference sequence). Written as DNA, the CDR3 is TGTGCCAGTAGTAGTATCAGGGGTTCTGAAGCTTTCTTT. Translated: CASSSIRGSEAFF.

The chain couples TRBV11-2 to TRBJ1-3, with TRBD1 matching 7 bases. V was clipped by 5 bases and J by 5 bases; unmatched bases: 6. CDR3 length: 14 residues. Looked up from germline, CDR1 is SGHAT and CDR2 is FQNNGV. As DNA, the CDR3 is TGTGCCAGCAGCCACCGGGACAGCCGAAACACCATATATTTT. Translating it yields CASSHRDSRNTIYF.

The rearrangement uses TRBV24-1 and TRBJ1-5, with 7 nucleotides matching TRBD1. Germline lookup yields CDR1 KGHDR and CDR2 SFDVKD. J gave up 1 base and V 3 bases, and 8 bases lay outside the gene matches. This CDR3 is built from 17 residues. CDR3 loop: CATSDPRVGGSNQPQHF. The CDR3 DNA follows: TGTGCCACCAGTGATCCCCGGGTAGGGGGCAGCAATCAGCCCCAGCATTTT.

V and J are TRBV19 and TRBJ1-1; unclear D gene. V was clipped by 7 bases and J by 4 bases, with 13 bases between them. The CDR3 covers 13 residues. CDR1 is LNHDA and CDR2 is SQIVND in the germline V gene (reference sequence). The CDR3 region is CASNPLFGTEAFF. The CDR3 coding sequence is TGTGCCAGTAATCCCCTTTTTGGCACTGAAGCTTTCTTT.

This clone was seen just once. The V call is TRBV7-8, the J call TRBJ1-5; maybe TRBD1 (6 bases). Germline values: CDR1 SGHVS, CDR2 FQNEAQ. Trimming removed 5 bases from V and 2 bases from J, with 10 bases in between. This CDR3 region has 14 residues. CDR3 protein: CASSPRQGNQPQHF. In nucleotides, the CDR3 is TGTGCCAGCAGCCCTCGACAGGGCAATCAGCCCCAGCATTTT.

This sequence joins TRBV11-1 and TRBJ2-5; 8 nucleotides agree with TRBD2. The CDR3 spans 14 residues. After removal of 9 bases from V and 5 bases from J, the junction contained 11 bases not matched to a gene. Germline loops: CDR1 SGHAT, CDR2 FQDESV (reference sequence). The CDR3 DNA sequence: TGTGCCAGAAGTAGCGGGGCGTCCGGGGAGACCCAGTACTTC. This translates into CARSSGASGETQYF.